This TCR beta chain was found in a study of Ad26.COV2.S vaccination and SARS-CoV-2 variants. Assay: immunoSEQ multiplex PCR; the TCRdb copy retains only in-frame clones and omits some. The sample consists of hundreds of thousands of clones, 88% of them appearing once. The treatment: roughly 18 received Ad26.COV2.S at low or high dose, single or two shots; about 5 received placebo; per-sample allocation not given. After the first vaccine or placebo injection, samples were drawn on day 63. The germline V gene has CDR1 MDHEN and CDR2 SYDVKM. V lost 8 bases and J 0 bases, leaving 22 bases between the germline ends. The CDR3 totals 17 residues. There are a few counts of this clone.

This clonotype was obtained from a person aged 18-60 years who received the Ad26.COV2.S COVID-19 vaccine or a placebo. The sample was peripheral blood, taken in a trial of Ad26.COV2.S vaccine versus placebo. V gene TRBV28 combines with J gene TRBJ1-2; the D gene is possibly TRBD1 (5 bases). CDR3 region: CASLIPFGTGANYGYTF. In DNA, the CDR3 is TGTGCCAGCCTCATCCCGTTTGGGACGGGAGCTAACTATGGCTACACCTTC.